This TCR beta chain was observed in a study of circulating and synovial CD4+ cells in juvenile arthritis (dated by TCRdb to the mid-2010s). Regarding the research as a whole: TCRbeta CDR3 repertoires of circulating HLA-DR+ CD4 T cells, bulk blood CD4 T cells and synovial CD4 T cells were compared within each patient. Repertoire sequencing was performed with the aim of confirming enrichment of synovial clonotypes in a circulating synovial-like CD4 T cell subset.

Library preparation used the immunoSEQ multiplex PCR assay. TCRbeta CDR3 sequencing was performed as a commercial service by an external provider. The authors' pipeline ran thus. The analyses relied on productive nucleotide sequences along with amino acid sequences obtained through in silico translation. Diversity was quantified by Renyi entropy over a range of alpha values, with sample size equalised by taking the median of 200 repeated subsamples. The distance between each pair of repertoires was calculated as one minus the Chao-modified Jaccard index, which corrects for under-sampling, and this distance was used for clustering. Frequency-weighted overlap with synovial clonotypes was calculated across 200 sample sizes, using 200 draws without replacement for each, and the value reported was the one at the size of the smaller sample. What TCRdb holds here is the immuneACCESS table cut down to in-frame rearrangements. Part of the clones is not present; checked against another copy, under half of the missing clones reflect an unresolved V gene, and the others are unexplained. That table furnishes V, J and clone size, whereas the DNA furnished D and trimming. The sample yields tens of thousands of clones; just under 95% were counted once. The ten largest clones represent roughly 3.1% of the sample.

The sequenced samples were obtained from patients with active juvenile idiopathic arthritis. Cells were sorted immediately after thawing, with dead cells excluded using Live/Dead Fixable Near-IR Stain. What the study reported, not specific to this receptor: Because CPL samples and bulk blood CD4 samples differed in T cell genome counts by at least an order of magnitude, sample-size effects were addressed. Because overlap with synovium was found to increase with sequencing depth, the full repertoire overlap was likely underestimated by the measured shared-clonotype fractions. No difference between circulating pathogenic-like lymphocytes and bulk blood T cells was detected by traditional Vbeta family usage analysis. Synovial and circulating pathogenic-like lymphocyte repertoires were less diverse than bulk blood CD4 repertoires, and some CPL samples were as oligoclonal as synovium. Circulating pathogenic-like lymphocytes clustered together with synovial T cells and shared a substantially larger fraction of CDR3 sequences with synovium than bulk blood did.

Comment on this clone: Its antigen remains unidentified. Base qualities are not at hand, and no much larger clone is one base apart.

CDR3 length: 17 amino acids, cysteine to phenylalanine. Only the CDR3 DNA stays, 51 bases, in frame from base 1. V ends up 0 bases short and J 5 bases short, with an unmatched junction base count of 8. The germline V gene encodes CDR1 SGHRS and CDR2 YFSETQ. The sequenced sample consisted of CD4+ T cells from blood. This clonotype originated in a human donor with juvenile idiopathic arthritis. The rearrangement joined TRBV5-1 to TRBJ2-5; 12 of the junction bases match TRBD2. The CDR3 corresponds to CASSLGLAGVGGETQYF. Read as DNA, the sequence is TGCGCCAGCAGCTTGGGACTAGCGGGAGTCGGGGGGGAGACCCAGTACTTC.